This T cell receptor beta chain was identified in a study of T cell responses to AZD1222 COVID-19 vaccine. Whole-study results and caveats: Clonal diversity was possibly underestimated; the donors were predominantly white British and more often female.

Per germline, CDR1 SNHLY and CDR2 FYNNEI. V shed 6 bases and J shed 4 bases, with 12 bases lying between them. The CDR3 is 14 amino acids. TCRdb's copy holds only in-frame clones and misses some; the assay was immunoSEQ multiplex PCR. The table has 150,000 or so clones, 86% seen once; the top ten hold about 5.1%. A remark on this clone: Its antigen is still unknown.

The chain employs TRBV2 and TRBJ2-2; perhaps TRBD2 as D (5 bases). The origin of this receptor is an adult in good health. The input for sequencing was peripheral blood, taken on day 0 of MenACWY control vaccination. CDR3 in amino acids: CASREQGSTGELFF. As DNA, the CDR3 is TGTGCCAGCAGAGAGCAAGGGAGCACCGGGGAGCTGTTTTTT.